This record covers a single T cell receptor beta chain. Its antigen remains unknown. This entry belongs to a study of blood T cells in healthy people across ages. A second about 7 to 11 cycle PCR used barcoded and J-beta primers. Each cDNA molecule was tagged by a template-switch adaptor with 12 random nucleotides. MiXCR, applied by TCRdb to the 5' RACE reads, yields one record per CDR3 protein. Of more than 550,000 distinct CDR3 sequences in the sample, 22% were seen once. Total RNA amounts of at least 5 micrograms were extracted per sample. Whole-study findings and limits: Relative to aged donors, long-lived donors carried more naive CD4+ cells and displayed higher diversity. As naive T cell percentage varied, TCR beta diversity correlated strongly with it.

Germline V gene data show CDR1 as SEHNR and CDR2 as FQNEAQ (reference sequence). CDR3 length equals 16 residues. The V gene end was trimmed by 2 bases and the J gene end by 7 bases; junction bases not matched to a gene: 8. Sequencing was done on a sample of blood. The rearrangement uses TRBV7-9 and TRBJ2-1, with 10 bases that match TRBD2. The sequence came from a man aged 65 to 85 in good health. Here the CDR3 DNA reads TGTGCCAGCAGCTTACAGCGGGAGGGCCCGAGGAATGAGCAGTTCTTC. This sequence encodes CASSLQREGPRNEQFF.